The sequence of this T cell receptor (beta chain) was determined in a study of cytomegalovirus exposure and HLA in healthy donors (dated by TCRdb to 2016 to 2017). A note on the overall study: According to an earlier analysis of a few hundred of the donors, roughly 180 million T cells yielded roughly 110 million unique TCR beta sequences and less than 300 Gb of sequence data. About 280 gigabases of sequencing data and roughly 80 million unique TCR sequences made up an early release that covered some 640 HLA-typed donors. Of the roughly 390 genotyped donors, 81% fell in the genetic ancestry cluster associated with self-reported Caucasian donors. The study aimed to test whether signatures of past pathogen exposure could be identified by cataloging public T cell receptors. The study profiled the T cell repertoires of approximately 700 subjects by immunosequencing and related them to cytomegalovirus serostatus. A separate validation cohort of over a hundred different subjects was used in addition to the approximately 610-subject first cohort. High-throughput TCR immunosequencing, statistical association of individual TCRs with disease status, and machine learning were combined to predict cytomegalovirus infection status. A later analysis re-analyzed previously published TCR beta repertoires from 500 to 700 donors and added high-resolution HLA genotyping to study TCR occurrence patterns. Rather than using new phenotypic data, the later analysis identified candidate immune exposures from TCR beta sequences and from how often those sequences occurred across donors. In an earlier analysis of a few hundred of the donors, high-throughput TCR beta sequencing was used to judge whether each TCR beta V gene segment behaved as functional or pseudogenic. Alongside the repertoire data, information on donor age, sex, ethnicity and CMV serostatus was compiled. In a later genetic analysis, genome-wide SNP genotypes for 398 of the 666 donors were used, and that subset was treated as a discovery cohort. All discovery cohort repertoires had been generated on a single sequencing platform. HLA typing covered class I and class II loci at four-digit resolution. The number of donors typed differed by locus, with about 629-640 for A, B, C, DRB1 and DQB1, over 500 for DQA1, some 570 for DPA1, and 400 to 490 for DPB1. Roughly 5 DR-DQ haplotypes were handled as single units for association and clustering, since linkage in the cohort was strong. Among about 390 genotyped donors of the cohort, an average of around 240,000 unique TCR beta nucleotide sequences were sequenced per donor, roughly 20% of them non-productive.

Library prep was done by the immunoSEQ multiplex PCR assay. For the multiplex PCR, a mixture combining 60 forward primers for TCR Vbeta segments and 13 reverse primers for TCR Jbeta segments was used. Amplification of the CDR3 region of rearranged TCR beta genes was performed with a multiplex PCR assay on genomic DNA. Amplified TCR beta libraries were sequenced as 87-base-pair reads on the Illumina HiSeq System. In the paper's pipeline: A later analysis counted about 76 million unique TCR beta chains across the 650 to 700 repertoires, and some 11 million of these chains were shared by at least two donors. Raw reads were error-corrected and collapsed into unique sequences by a nearest-neighbor algorithm in which closely related sequences were merged to remove PCR and sequencing errors. CDR3 sequences were aligned to IMGT reference sequences to assign V, D and J gene segments. For a sequence to be retained, a match of at least six nucleotides to both a V gene segment and a J gene segment was required. A rearrangement was called productive if the CDR3 had no stop codons and remained in frame with V and J, and every other rearrangement was called non-productive. Following IMGT convention, CDR3 was defined as the stretch from the second conserved V-encoded cysteine up to the conserved J-encoded phenylalanine. The earlier analysis of roughly 590 of the donors excluded any sequence lacking an unambiguous match to a single V gene segment. An earlier analysis of 587 of the donors classified V segments as functional when productive rearrangements were above 56.7% and as segregating when the standard deviation between donors was above 5%. A statistical classification framework was built to diagnose cytomegalovirus status from the catalog of TCR beta chain sequences. In a later analysis, V and J genes were assigned by comparing TCR nucleotide sequences against IMGT/GENE-DB human TR gene sequences. In a later analysis, CDR3 sequences and most-parsimonious VDJ recombination scenarios were assigned using the TCRdist pipeline. In a later analysis, every TCR beta chain was defined by the combination of its CDR3 amino acid sequence and its V-gene family, and reads without a unique V-gene family were dropped. As a way to deal with suspected cross-contamination and a sequencing artifact, a later analysis dropped approximately 590 nucleotide sequences that were highly shared and had low generation probability. In a later analysis, a clonal expansion index was calculated for each public chain from normalized within-repertoire ranks of inferred template counts. Generation probabilities in a later analysis came from a VDJ recombination model fitted to out-of-frame rearrangements, and those results were checked against IGoR. Hypergeometric tests were used in a later analysis to score TCR-TCR, TCR-HLA and TCR-CMV co-occurrence, with a repertoire-size bias correction applied to the TCR pairs. In a later analysis, false discovery rates were estimated by permuting HLA or CMV assignments 20 times. In a later analysis, co-occurring TCRs were grouped using DBSCAN, with TCRdist sequence similarity added in when clustering inside HLA-allele-positive subsets. Co-occurrence clustering excluded repertoires with fewer than 30,000 or more than 120,000 public chains, plus five with anomalous nucleotide sharing. This immuneACCESS table, as held by TCRdb, lists in-frame sequences with V and J called but not all clones. Of the missing ones, under half trace to an unresolved V gene in checked studies; the others have no known cause. V and J calls and clone size are those listed in that table; D and trimming were worked out from the DNA. The sample records 150,000 to 170,000 clones, roughly four fifths of which are singletons. The biggest ten clones account for more than 1.2% of the sample.

The cohort comprised hundreds of healthy bone marrow donors. All cohort members were sampled while nominally healthy, although unrecorded immune exposures were likely present. The donor tested CMV seronegative and was one of the 352 seronegative cohort members. A peripheral blood sample was provided by each donor, and peripheral blood mononuclear cells were used for TCR beta sequencing. Genomic DNA extraction from the blood cell samples was performed with the Qiagen DNeasy Blood Extraction Kit. From the cysteine through the phenylalanine, the CDR3 covers 15 amino acids. Solely the CDR3 DNA is kept, with 45 bases framed from the first base. V is reduced by 1 base and J by 3 bases, leaving a spacing of 11 bases between them. Taken from the germline V gene, the CDR1 and CDR2 loops are SGHDN and FVKESK. Of note for this clone: The clone's antigen remains unknown. No clone much larger than this one lies a single base away; base qualities are absent.

What the research found in general, with its limitations: In an earlier analysis of about 600 of the donors, most TCR beta V segments appeared in productive rearrangements about 87% or about 30% of the time, broadly matching IMGT annotations. According to a later genetic analysis, donors in an Asian-associated ancestry cluster had fewer N-insertions in productive TCRs than the approximately 670-donor mean. In the study, some 160 TCR beta chains were listed as associated with cytomegalovirus. Because the 87-base-pair reads could not distinguish some IMGT-functional V segments, including TRBV6-2 and TRBV6-3, those segments were excluded. In a later analysis, TCR association rates were found to vary across HLA loci, with the most associated TCRs seen for DRB1 alleles and the fewest for HLA-C alleles. In this cohort, only TCR beta chains were sequenced, and detectable features were limited by the absence of alpha or paired-chain data. A cluster of highly shared sequence variants was judged likely to be a technical artifact of the sequencing pipeline. According to the authors, the approach could potentially be generalized to other disease states and immunological phenotypes. Correlated functional status among segregating V segments might reflect linkage disequilibrium, but an unknown experimental factor could not be ruled out. In a later analysis, HLA-associated TCR beta chains showed more clonal expansion and lower generation probabilities than non-associated chains that were equally common. A further reported finding was that TCR beta sequences accurately predicted the HLA-A and HLA-B alleles for most subjects in the first cohort. In a later genetic analysis, a missense DCLRE1C variant was associated with V-gene and J-gene trimming of TCR beta chains, and the association was replicated in an independent cohort. The classifier was reported to diagnose cytomegalovirus status with high specificity and sensitivity in both the original and validation cohorts. The only immune exposure information available for the cohort was CMV serostatus. In vitro tests confirmed that a few of the cytomegalovirus-associated TCR beta chains recognize cytomegalovirus antigens. Sequencing depth was assumed to be roughly uniform across donors in the presence/absence analyses, though that assumption may not hold. According to a later analysis, most CMV-associated TCR beta chains appeared to be HLA-restricted, and the HLA associations seemed to be driven largely by CMV exposure. Strong co-occurrence of HLA alleles, especially DR and DQ, made assigning TCR associations to individual alleles difficult. HLA typing was unavailable for some donors at each locus, so association tests used only the typed subset. At a false discovery rate of 0.05, a later analysis linked under 20,000 TCR beta sequences to specific HLA alleles. Across donors, most TCR sequences were observed very rarely, whereas some public TCRs were present in many individuals. Because counts were too low, around 18 rarely observed V segments, including chromosome 9 orphons, were left out of the earlier analysis of 500 to 750 of the donors. In a later analysis, several top co-occurrence clusters were reported to appear linked to parvovirus B19, influenza, CMV and Epstein-Barr virus.

Material: PBMCs. Recombination linked TRBV14 to TRBJ2-3; no D segment can be confidently identified. This clonotype originated in a man aged 18 to 29 in good health and CMV-seronegative. This receptor has the CDR3 CASSQGRIGTDTQYF. At the DNA level, the sequence is TGTGCCAGCAGCCAAGGGCGGATTGGGACAGATACGCAGTATTTT.